Each of the 2 T cell receptor beta chains below was sequenced from the same sample in a study of cytomegalovirus exposure and HLA in healthy donors. It was with 60 Vbeta and 13 Jbeta primers that the PCR ran. This table comes from immunoSEQ multiplex PCR, and its TCRdb copy is limited to in-frame clones, with some not included. The repertoire holds around 120,000 clones, with approximately 84% as singletons. Specimen: PBMCs. Receptors were obtained from a woman aged 40-49 years in good health and CMV-seronegative.

This clone was detected only a few times. This chain connects TRBV15 to TRBJ2-1, with 9 bases aligning to TRBD1. Looked up from germline, CDR1 is LNHNV and CDR2 is YYDKDF (reference sequence). This CDR3 is built from 16 residues. With 5 bases clipped from V and 3 bases from J, the junction kept 8 bases outside the gene matches. CDR3 in amino acids: CATSPLGQGVYNEQFF. In DNA, the CDR3 is TGTGCCACCAGCCCCCTGGGACAGGGAGTCTACAATGAGCAGTTCTTC. Looking up the rest from reference TRBV15 and TRBJ2-1 gives the full variable domain: DAMVIQNPRYQVTQFGKPVTLSCSQTLNHNVMYWYQQKSSQAPKLLFHYYDKDFNNEADTPDNFQSRRPNTSFCFLDIRSPGLGDTAMYLCATSPLGQGVYNEQFFGPGTRLTVL.

This clone appeared a few times. The genes are TRBV5-4 and TRBJ2-3; TRBD1 matches at 9 bases. Unmatched junction bases numbered 5, after V lost 2 bases and J lost 4 bases. The CDR3 runs to 15 residues. Germline assignment: CDR1 SGHNT and CDR2 YYREEE (reference sequence). The CDR3 region is CASSFGTGRPDTQYF. For the CDR3, the DNA is TGTGCCAGCAGCTTTGGGACAGGGCGCCCAGATACGCAGTATTTT.